The 6 T cell receptor beta chains below all came from one sample that was sequenced in a study of regulatory T cells in long-lasting Graves disease. Described time point: newly diagnosed GD, antithyroid drugs for less than 3 months. PBMC-extracted RNA yielded the TCR library. Construction of TCR beta libraries relied on iRepertoire HTBI primers and on Arm-PCR targeting CDR3 regions. TCRdb redid the calling of the multiplex PCR reads with MiXCR, one entry per CDR3 protein. Of under 300,000 distinct CDR3 sequences in the sample, 20% to 25% are singletons; the top ten hold approximately 15%. Material: peripheral blood mononuclear cells (PBMCs), obtained at new diagnosis, from a patient treated with antithyroid drugs. The receptors here all came from a female donor with Graves disease.

This clonotype was seen repeatedly, ten times or more. The chain uses TRBV5-4 and TRBJ2-2; TRBD2 matches 9 bases. The CDR3 extends over 15 amino acids. Germline CDR1 reads SGHNT; CDR2 reads YYREEE (reference sequence). V dropped 3 bases and J dropped 5; count of bases not matched to a gene: 5. The chain's CDR3 is CASSSRGGLTGELFF. The CDR3 DNA reads TGTGCCAGCAGCTCGCGGGGGGGCCTAACCGGGGAGCTGTTTTTT.

This clonotype was observed at least ten times. The rearrangement uses TRBV6-1 and TRBJ2-1; D is perhaps TRBD1 or TRBD2 (6 bases each). Germline CDR1 is MNHNS and CDR2 is SASEGT. The CDR3 spans 16 residues. Trimming left V 7 bases short and J 5 bases short, with 21 bases between. Here the CDR3 reads CASTGGGSDINNEQFF. CDR3 coding DNA: TGTGCCAGCACCGGAGGGGGGTCCGACATAAACAATGAGCAGTTCTTC.

This clonotype was observed many times. This chain links TRBV12-3 or TRBV12-4 with TRBJ2-4, with TRBD2 matching 13 bases. V trimming: 6 bases; J trimming: 9 bases; junction bases outside the gene matches: 8. The CDR3 consists of 15 residues. The CDR3 DNA reads TGTGCCAGCAGCCCTCAACTAGCGGGGGGGGGCATTCAGTACTTC. This sequence encodes CASSPQLAGGGIQYF.

In its sample, this clonotype was seen many times. This chain links TRBV20-1 with TRBJ2-1; 14 bases map to TRBD2. This CDR3 spans 16 amino acids. Germline trimming cut 4 bases from V and 6 bases from J; bases unmatched to any gene: 8. Germline assignment: CDR1 DFQATT and CDR2 SNEGSKA (reference sequence). The CDR3 spells CSATGTSGGDGNEQFF. The CDR3, as DNA: TGCAGTGCTACCGGGACTAGCGGGGGTGACGGCAATGAGCAGTTCTTC.

This clonotype came up many times. V and J are TRBV2 and TRBJ1-3; D unresolved. This CDR3 spans 14 amino acids. V lost 2 bases and J 1 base, leaving 6 bases between the germline ends. Germline lookup yields CDR1 SNHLY and CDR2 FYNNEI. CDR3 sequence: CASSERTSGNTIYF. The DNA of the CDR3 is TGTGCCAGCAGTGAACGCACGTCTGGAAACACCATATATTTT.

This clonotype was counted ten times or more. The chain uses TRBV5-1 and TRBJ1-5, with unresolved D. Trimming cost V 2 bases and J 0 bases, with 9 bases left between them. The CDR3 spans 15 residues. From germline, CDR1 is SGHRS and CDR2 YFSETQ. The CDR3 protein is CASSLRGSSNQPQHF. The CDR3 DNA sequence: TGCGCCAGCAGCTTAAGAGGGAGTAGCAATCAGCCCCAGCATTTT.